The 18 T cell receptor beta chains below all came from one sample that was sequenced in a study of cytomegalovirus exposure and HLA in healthy donors. A multiplex PCR was run with 60 Vbeta primers and 13 Jbeta primers. This table comes from immunoSEQ multiplex PCR, and its TCRdb copy is limited to in-frame clones, with some not included. This sample has 110,000 or so clones, with over 75% found just once. Material for sequencing was PBMCs. All receptors derive from a woman under 40 in good health and CMV-seropositive.

This chain uses TRBV6-6 with TRBJ2-5, with a weak D call TRBD1 (6 bases). The germline V gene has CDR1 MNHNY and CDR2 SVGAGI (reference sequence). The CDR3 spans 14 residues. V lost 5 bases, J lost 5 bases, and 15 bases lay in between. Here the CDR3 reads CASSRPDSRETQYF. The DNA for the CDR3 is TGTGCCAGCAGTCGCCCGGACAGCCGGGAGACCCAGTACTTC.

A remark on this clone: One junction end disagrees with the germline gene, perhaps due to a read error. This chain links TRBV7-7 with TRBJ1-1; D is ambiguous. The CDR3 extends over 13 amino acids. CDR1 and CDR2 from the germline V gene are SSHAT and FNYEAQ (reference sequence). Here the CDR3 reads CASSLEQHTEAFF. The CDR3 nucleotides are TGTGCTAGCAGCTTAGAACAGCACACTGAAGCTTTCTTT.

The V and J genes are TRBV9 and TRBJ2-7; weak D call: TRBD2 (6 bases). Looked up from germline, CDR1 is SGDLS and CDR2 is YYNGEE. Trimming removed 5 bases at V and 2 bases at J, with 20 bases between. CDR3 length equals 16 residues. In nucleotides, the CDR3 is TGTGCCAGCAGTCCCCGGGGGACGGAGACTACCTACGAGCAGTACTTC. It encodes CASSPRGTETTYEQYF.

J is TRBJ1-5 and V is TRBV2, with D possibly TRBD1 on 6 matching bases. V lost 6 bases to trimming and J lost 1 base, with 16 bases between them. The CDR3 is 16 amino acids. Germline-derived CDR1 and CDR2 are SNHLY and FYNNEI. CDR3 sequence: CASSGGGQHSNQPQHF. In nucleotides, the CDR3 is TGTGCCAGCAGCGGGGGGGGACAACACAGCAATCAGCCCCAGCATTTT.

This clone came up once. This chain joins TRBV10-3 and TRBJ2-7, with 7 bases matching TRBD2. This CDR3 region has 16 residues. Per germline, CDR1 ENHRY and CDR2 SYGVKD. Trimming removed 3 bases from V and 2 bases from J; junction bases left unmatched: 10. The DNA of the CDR3 is TGTGCCATCAGTGACACTACTAGCGCCCAAACCTACGAGCAGTACTTC. Its protein is CAISDTTSAQTYEQYF.

The V gene is TRBV1, the J gene TRBJ2-5; TRBD2 reflects the table's D call only, with no check against the DNA. TRBV1 is annotated as a pseudogene. There are 15 residues in the CDR3. The CDR3: CTSSQSSGTSGSQYF. In DNA, the CDR3 is TGCACCAGCAGCCAGTCCTCCGGGACTAGTGGGTCCCAGTACTTC.

This rearrangement joins TRBV11-2 to TRBJ1-1; D unclear. This CDR3 has 13 residues. Trimming took 1 base from V and 11 from J, leaving 14 bases between them. Germline V CDR1 and CDR2: SGHAT, FQNNGV. This CDR3 is CASSLGSGGVAFF. The CDR3 DNA sequence: TGTGCCAGCAGCTTAGGGTCCGGCGGGGTGGCTTTCTTT. The full variable domain, rest sourced from reference TRBV11-2 and TRBJ1-1, is EAGVAQSPRYKIIEKRQSVAFWCNPISGHATLYWYQQILGQGPKLLIQFQNNGVVDDSQLPKDRFSAERLKGVDSTLKIQPAKLEDSAVYLCASSLGSGGVAFFGQGTRLTVV.

This rearrangement joins TRBV5-1 to TRBJ2-5; D is possibly TRBD2 (6 bases). V was pared by 1 base and J by 4 bases, with 17 bases between. Germline values: CDR1 SGHRS, CDR2 YFSETQ. The CDR3 sequence is 16 residues long. The CDR3 reads CASSLFQTRRVETQYF. The CDR3 DNA is TGCGCCAGCAGCTTGTTCCAGACCCGGAGGGTAGAGACCCAGTACTTC.

The V call is TRBV5-1, the J call TRBJ2-4, with TRBD2 identical over 9 bases. Trimming cost V 4 bases and J 8 bases; bases outside gene matches: 7. Germline V gene sequence: CDR1 SGHRS, CDR2 YFSETQ. The CDR3 runs 14 residues. The CDR3 DNA is TGCGCCAGCAGCCAAGTGGGACTAGCCCACATTCAGTACTTC. Its translation: CASSQVGLAHIQYF.

V usage is TRBV28 and J usage is TRBJ2-7; 7 positions agree with TRBD1. The trim removed 7 bases at V and 12 bases at J, leaving 15 bases unmatched. Looked up from germline, CDR1 is MDHEN and CDR2 is SYDVKM. The CDR3 is 13 amino acids. The CDR3 bases are TGTGCCAGCACTGTGACAGGGTCTCTCCGAGGGTACTTC. It translates to CASTVTGSLRGYF.

V gene TRBV18 combines with J gene TRBJ1-3, with D unresolved. Germline V gene data show CDR1 as KGHSH and CDR2 as LQKENI. Trimming pared 0 bases from V and 4 bases from J, leaving 13 bases between. CDR3 length equals 16 residues. Here the CDR3 DNA reads TGTGCCAGCTCACCACCGGGCAGAGACACCGGAAACACCATATATTTT. Translation gives CASSPPGRDTGNTIYF.

The genes are TRBV29-1 and TRBJ2-7, with TRBD2 matching 10 bases. From germline, CDR1 is SQVTM and CDR2 ANQGSEA. The CDR3 extends over 15 amino acids. The trim removed 6 bases at V and 0 bases at J, leaving 8 bases unmatched. The CDR3 is CSVGYSGRYSYEQYF. DNA for the CDR3: TGCAGCGTAGGATATAGCGGGAGGTACTCCTACGAGCAGTACTTC.

The rearrangement uses TRBV27 and TRBJ1-1; D perhaps matches TRBD1 (5 bases). V was clipped by 2 bases and J by 3 bases, with 7 bases between them. The CDR3 covers 13 residues. From germline, CDR1 is MNHEY and CDR2 SMNVEV (reference sequence). CDR3 DNA: TGTGCCAGCAGTTTAAGGGACTACACTGAAGCTTTCTTT. Protein sequence: CASSLRDYTEAFF.

V usage is TRBV5-4 and J usage is TRBJ2-2; 8 bases map to TRBD1. This CDR3 comprises 16 residues. J gave up 7 bases and V 5 bases, and 13 bases lay outside the gene matches. Germline V lookup: CDR1 SGHNT, CDR2 YYREEE (reference sequence). The CDR3 sequence is CASSSKSRGQIGELFF. The CDR3 bases are TGTGCCAGCAGTTCCAAAAGCAGGGGGCAAATCGGGGAGCTGTTTTTT.

This clone was seen only once. The V and J genes are TRBV7-2 and TRBJ1-4; 7 nucleotides align to TRBD1. The CDR3 totals 16 residues. V shed 1 base and J 2 bases; nucleotides not matched to a gene: 4. Germline assignment: CDR1 SGHTA and CDR2 FQGNSA. The CDR3 DNA follows: TGTGCCAGCAGCTTAGAGCCCAGGGGGACTAATGAAAAACTGTTTTTT. Its protein is CASSLEPRGTNEKLFF. The whole variable domain, remainder taken from reference TRBV7-2 and TRBJ1-4, is GAGVSQSPSNKVTEKGKDVELRCDPISGHTALYWYRQSLGQGLEFLIYFQGNSAPDKSGLPSDRFSAERTGGSVSTLTIQRTQQEDSAVYLCASSLEPRGTNEKLFFGSGTQLSVL.

This clone showed up just once. The genes are TRBV4-1 and TRBJ2-7, with unresolved D. There are 14 residues in the CDR3. The V gene's germline CDR1 is MGHRA and CDR2 YSYEKL. The ends were cut back, 3 bases at V and 0 bases at J, with 9 bases in the middle. The CDR3 loop reads CASSHPASSYEQYF. The CDR3, as DNA: TGCGCCAGCAGCCACCCTGCGTCCTCCTACGAGCAGTACTTC.

The chain uses TRBV5-6 and TRBJ1-6; weak D call: TRBD1 (6 bases). Looked up from germline, CDR1 is SGHDT and CDR2 is YYEEEE. Trimming took off 4 bases at V and 4 bases at J, with 15 bases between the two ends. There are 16 residues in the CDR3. The CDR3 DNA reads as TGTGCCAGCAGCCCCTGGACAGAGAGGTATAATTCACCCCTCCACTTT. It specifies CASSPWTERYNSPLHF. Full variable domain (rest looked up from reference TRBV5-6 and TRBJ1-6): DAGVTQSPTHLIKTRGQQVTLRCSPKSGHDTVSWYQQALGQGPQFIFQYYEEEERQRGNFPDRFSGHQFPNYSSELNVNALLLGDSALYLCASSPWTERYNSPLHFGNGTRLTVT.

The V and J genes are TRBV11-3 and TRBJ2-5, with a tentative D call TRBD2 (6 bases). CDR3 length: 15 residues. The V and J ends lost 0 bases and 3 bases respectively, with 11 bases between them. The germline V gene encodes CDR1 SGHNT and CDR2 YENEEA. Here the CDR3 reads CASSLDRGTEETQYF. The CDR3 DNA reads TGTGCCAGCAGCTTAGACCGCGGGACTGAAGAGACCCAGTACTTC. Full variable domain (rest looked up from reference TRBV11-3 and TRBJ2-5): EAGVVQSPRYKIIEKKQPVAFWCNPISGHNTLYWYLQNLGQGPELLIRYENEEAVDDSQLPKDRFSAERLKGVDSTLKIQPAELGDSAVYLCASSLDRGTEETQYFGPGTRLLVL.